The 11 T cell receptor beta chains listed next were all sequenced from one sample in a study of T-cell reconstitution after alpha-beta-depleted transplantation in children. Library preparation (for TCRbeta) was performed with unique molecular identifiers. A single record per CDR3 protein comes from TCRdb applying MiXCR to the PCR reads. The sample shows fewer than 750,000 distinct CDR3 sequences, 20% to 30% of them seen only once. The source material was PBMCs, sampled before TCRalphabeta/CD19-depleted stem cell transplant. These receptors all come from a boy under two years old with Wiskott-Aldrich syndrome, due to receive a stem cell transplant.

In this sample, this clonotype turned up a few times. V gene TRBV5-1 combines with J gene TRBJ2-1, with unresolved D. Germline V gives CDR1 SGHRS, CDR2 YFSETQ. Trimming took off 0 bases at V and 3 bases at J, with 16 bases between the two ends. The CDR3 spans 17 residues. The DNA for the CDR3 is TGCGCCAGCAGCTTGGTATTCTTAGTGGGGTACTACAATGAGCAGTTCTTC. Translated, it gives CASSLVFLVGYYNEQFF. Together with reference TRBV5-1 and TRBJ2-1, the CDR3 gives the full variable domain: KAGVTQTPRYLIKTRGQQVTLSCSPISGHRSVSWYQQTPGQGLQFLFEYFSETQRNKGNFPGRFSGRQFSNSRSEMNVSTLELGDSALYLCASSLVFLVGYYNEQFFGPGTRLTVL.

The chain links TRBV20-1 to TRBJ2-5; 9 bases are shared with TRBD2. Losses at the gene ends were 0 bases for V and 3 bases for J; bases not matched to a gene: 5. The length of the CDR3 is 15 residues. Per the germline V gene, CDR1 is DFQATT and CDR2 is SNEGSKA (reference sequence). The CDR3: CSARDLLAGEETQYF. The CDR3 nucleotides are TGCAGTGCTAGAGATTTACTAGCGGGTGAAGAGACCCAGTACTTC.

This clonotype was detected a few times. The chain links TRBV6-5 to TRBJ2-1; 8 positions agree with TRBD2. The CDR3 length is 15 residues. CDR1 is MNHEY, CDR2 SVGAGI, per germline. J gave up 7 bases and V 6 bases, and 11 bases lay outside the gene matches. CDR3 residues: CASSYTAGVRNEQFF. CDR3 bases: TGTGCCAGCAGCTACACAGCGGGAGTCAGGAATGAGCAGTTCTTC.

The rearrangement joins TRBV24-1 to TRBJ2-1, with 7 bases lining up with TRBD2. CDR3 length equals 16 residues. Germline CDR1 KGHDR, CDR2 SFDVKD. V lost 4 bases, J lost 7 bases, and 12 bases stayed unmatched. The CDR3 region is CATSEAGTSARNEQFF. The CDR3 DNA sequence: TGTGCCACCAGTGAAGCGGGAACTAGCGCACGAAATGAGCAGTTCTTC.

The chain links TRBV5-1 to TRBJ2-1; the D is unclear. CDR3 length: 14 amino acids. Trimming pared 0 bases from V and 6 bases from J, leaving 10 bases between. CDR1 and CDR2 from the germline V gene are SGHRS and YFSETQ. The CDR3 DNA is TGCGCCAGCAGCTTGGGTGGTAGTTTCAATGAGCAGTTCTTC. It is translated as CASSLGGSFNEQFF.

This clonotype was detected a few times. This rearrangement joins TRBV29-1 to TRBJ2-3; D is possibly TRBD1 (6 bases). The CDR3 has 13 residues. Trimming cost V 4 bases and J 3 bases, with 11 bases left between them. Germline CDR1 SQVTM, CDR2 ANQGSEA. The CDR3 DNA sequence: TGCAGCGTTGTGGGGGCCGGGACAGATACGCAGTATTTT. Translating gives CSVVGAGTDTQYF.

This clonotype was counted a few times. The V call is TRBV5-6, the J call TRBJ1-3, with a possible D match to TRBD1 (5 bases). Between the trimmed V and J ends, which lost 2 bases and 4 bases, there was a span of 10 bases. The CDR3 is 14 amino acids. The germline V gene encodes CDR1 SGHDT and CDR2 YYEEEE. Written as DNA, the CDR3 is TGTGCCAGCAGCTTCCGTCCAGGGGGAAACACCATATATTTT. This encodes CASSFRPGGNTIYF.

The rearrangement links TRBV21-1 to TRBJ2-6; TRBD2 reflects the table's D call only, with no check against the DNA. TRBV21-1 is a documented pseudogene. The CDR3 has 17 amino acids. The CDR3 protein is CASSASVKGGGANVLTF. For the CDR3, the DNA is TGTGCCAGCAGCGCCAGCGTGAAGGGCGGAGGGGCCAACGTCCTGACTTTC.

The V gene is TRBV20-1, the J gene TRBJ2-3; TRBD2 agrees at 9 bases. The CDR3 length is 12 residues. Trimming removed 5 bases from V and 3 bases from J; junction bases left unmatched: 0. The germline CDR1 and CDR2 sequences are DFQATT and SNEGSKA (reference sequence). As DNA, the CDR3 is TGCAGTGCTGCGGGGGGGACAGATACGCAGTATTTT. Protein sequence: CSAAGGTDTQYF.

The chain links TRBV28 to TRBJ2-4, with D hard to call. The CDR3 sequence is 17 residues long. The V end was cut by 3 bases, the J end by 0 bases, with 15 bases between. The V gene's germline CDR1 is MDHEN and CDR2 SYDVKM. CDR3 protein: CASSLSPPALAKNIQYF. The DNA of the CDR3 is TGTGCCAGCAGTTTGTCGCCTCCAGCCCTAGCCAAAAACATTCAGTACTTC. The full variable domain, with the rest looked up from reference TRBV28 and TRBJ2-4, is DVKVTQSSRYLVKRTGEKVFLECVQDMDHENMFWYRQDPGLGLRLIYFSYDVKMKEKGDIPEGYSVSREKKERFSLILESASTNQTSMYLCASSLSPPALAKNIQYFGAGTRLSVL.

This CDR3 reads CASSLVAGTKNTEAFF. Here the CDR3 DNA reads TGTGCCAGCAGTTTAGTAGCCGGGACAAAGAACACTGAAGCTTTCTTT. This chain joins TRBV27 and TRBJ1-1, with D perhaps matching TRBD1 (6 bases). In germline, CDR1 is MNHEY, CDR2 SMNVEV (reference sequence). Trimming shortened V by 2 bases and J by 1 base, and 14 bases separated the two germline ends. There are 16 residues in the CDR3.